The 27 T cell receptor beta chains in this list originate from one sample, sequenced in a study of blood T cell repertoires in COVID-19. Produced via immunoSEQ multiplex PCR; TCRdb's table is partial and in-frame only. Of fewer than 80,000 clones in the sample, around 84% were seen once. Sequenced sample: peripheral blood. The receptors derive from a man in his 70s with acute or convalescent COVID-19.

This chain links TRBV27 with TRBJ2-3; 11 nucleotides align to TRBD2. The CDR3 runs to 15 residues. The V segment lost 0 bases and the J segment 14 bases; nucleotides outside the gene matches: 10. The germline CDR1 and CDR2 sequences are MNHEY and SMNVEV (reference sequence). The DNA for the CDR3 is TGTGCCAGCAGTTTATCCCGTACTAGCGGGAGCTCGAGGTATTTT. Protein: CASSLSRTSGSSRYF.

V usage is TRBV3-1 (or the pseudogene TRBV3-2) and J usage is TRBJ2-7, with TRBD1 matching over 10 bases. The CDR3 totals 16 residues. The V segment lost 6 bases and the J segment 5 bases; nucleotides outside the gene matches: 13. CDR1 and CDR2 from the germline V gene are LGHDT and YNNKEL (reference sequence). CDR3: CASSNSRDRGFDEQYF. For the CDR3, the DNA is TGTGCCAGCAGTAACAGCCGGGACAGGGGTTTCGACGAGCAGTACTTC.

V usage is TRBV25-1 and J usage is TRBJ2-1, with D perhaps TRBD2 (6 bases). Germline CDR1 is MGHDK and CDR2 is SYGVNS. The length of the CDR3 is 12 residues. Between the trimmed V and J ends, which lost 7 bases and 7 bases, there was a span of 11 bases. The CDR3 region is CASTPGENEQFF. In nucleotides, the CDR3 is TGTGCCAGCACCCCGGGGGAAAATGAGCAGTTCTTC.

V and J are TRBV14 and TRBJ2-1; 9 bases match TRBD1. The V gene end was trimmed by 5 bases and the J gene end by 3 bases; junction bases not matched to a gene: 11. This CDR3 is built from 17 residues. The germline V gene encodes CDR1 SGHDN and CDR2 FVKESK. The CDR3 DNA reads TGTGCCAGCAGCTATTCTTTGGGGACAGGGATCTACAATGAGCAGTTCTTC. It codes for CASSYSLGTGIYNEQFF.

The chain links TRBV5-1 to TRBJ2-7; 9 nucleotides agree with TRBD1. The V gene's germline CDR1 is SGHRS and CDR2 YFSETQ. The CDR3 covers 14 residues. V shed 4 bases and J 2 bases; nucleotides not matched to a gene: 4. Written as DNA, the CDR3 is TGCGCCAGCAGCGCCGGACAGGGGCCCTACGAGCAGTACTTC. Its protein is CASSAGQGPYEQYF.

The V and J genes are TRBV3-1 (or the pseudogene TRBV3-2) and TRBJ2-2, with 9 nucleotides matching TRBD1. This CDR3 region has 16 residues. The ends lost 4 bases at V and 7 bases at J; junction bases unmatched: 10. Per germline, CDR1 LGHDT and CDR2 YNNKEL (reference sequence). The CDR3 DNA reads TGTGCCAGCAGCCCTTCCTGGGGACAGGGTATCGGGGAGCTGTTTTTT. Residues: CASSPSWGQGIGELFF.

V usage is TRBV6-5 and J usage is TRBJ1-1, with 7 bases aligning to TRBD1. Germline CDR1 and CDR2: MNHEY and SVGAGI. J was trimmed by 6 bases and V by 3 bases; bases with no gene match: 4. The CDR3 runs 13 residues. The CDR3 nucleotides read TGTGCCAGCAGTTATGGGCAGGGGGCTGAAGCTTTCTTT. Translated: CASSYGQGAEAFF.

The rearrangement joins TRBV2 to TRBJ2-5; the match to TRBD2 covers 13 bases. The CDR3 contains 17 residues. V lost 5 bases and J lost 4; bases outside the gene matches: 10. Germline CDR1 is SNHLY and CDR2 is FYNNEI. The CDR3 bases are TGTGCCAGCAGTATTACTAGCGGGAGGGCAAGGGGAGAGACCCAGTACTTC. Amino acid sequence: CASSITSGRARGETQYF.

The CDR3 reads CASSRYGQGAGYGYTF. The CDR3 coding sequence is TGTGCCAGTAGTAGATACGGACAGGGGGCCGGCTATGGCTACACCTTC. The chain links TRBV19 to TRBJ1-2; 11 nucleotides line up with TRBD1. CDR1 is LNHDA and CDR2 is SQIVND in the germline V gene (reference sequence). The V gene end was trimmed by 4 bases and the J gene end by 4 bases; junction bases not matched to a gene: 8. This CDR3 has 16 residues.

J is TRBJ2-2 and V is TRBV6-6; 8 nucleotides line up with TRBD2. Unmatched junction bases numbered 7, after V lost 6 bases and J lost 1 base. The CDR3 is made up of 16 amino acids. The germline V gene has CDR1 MNHNY and CDR2 SVGAGI (reference sequence). The CDR3 loop is CASRPVLAGNTGELFF. CDR3 coding DNA: TGTGCCAGCAGGCCGGTTCTAGCGGGGAACACCGGGGAGCTGTTTTTT.

The rearrangement uses TRBV12-5 and TRBJ2-1; a possible D gene is TRBD2 (5 bases). The ends were cut back, 5 bases at V and 5 bases at J, with 10 bases in the middle. CDR1 LGHNT and CDR2 FRNRAP come from the germline V gene. CDR3 length: 13 residues. The CDR3 region is CASGPPGNNEQFF. The CDR3 nucleotides read TGTGCTAGTGGTCCGCCGGGAAACAATGAGCAGTTCTTC.

The CDR3 spells CASTPGQGNSPLHF. The CDR3 DNA is TGTGCCAGCACTCCCGGACAGGGGAATTCACCCCTCCACTTT. V and J are TRBV2 and TRBJ1-6, with 9 bases matching TRBD1. The germline V gene has CDR1 SNHLY and CDR2 FYNNEI. J gave up 7 bases and V 7 bases, and 5 bases lay outside the gene matches. The CDR3 consists of 14 residues.

V and J are TRBV9 and TRBJ1-5; 7 nucleotides agree with TRBD1. CDR1 is SGDLS and CDR2 is YYNGEE in the germline V gene. V dropped 3 bases and J dropped 2; count of bases not matched to a gene: 11. There are 17 residues in the CDR3. The CDR3 loop is CASSAGTDIGGNQPQHF. The DNA for the CDR3 is TGTGCCAGCAGCGCGGGGACAGACATAGGGGGCAATCAGCCCCAGCATTTT.

The V gene is TRBV4-1, the J gene TRBJ2-7; 11 positions agree with TRBD1. After removal of 6 bases from V and 11 bases from J, the junction contained 12 bases not matched to a gene. The CDR3 extends over 14 amino acids. Germline V gene lookup returns CDR1 MGHRA and CDR2 YSYEKL. DNA of the CDR3: TGCGCCAGCAGTCCCGGACAGGGGGCCGGGGTCGAGTACTTC. It specifies CASSPGQGAGVEYF.

The chain joins TRBV7-8 to TRBJ2-1; 11 bases are a match to TRBD2. This CDR3 region has 14 residues. Per the germline V gene, CDR1 is SGHVS and CDR2 is FQNEAQ. Trimming removed 6 bases from V and 8 bases from J; junction bases left unmatched: 6. In DNA form, the CDR3 reads TGTGCCAGCAGTCGGACTAGCGGGTTATATGAGCAGTTCTTC. Protein sequence: CASSRTSGLYEQFF.

This rearrangement joins TRBV7-3 to TRBJ2-5, with a possible D match to TRBD1 (5 bases). Germline V gene data show CDR1 as SGHTA and CDR2 as FQGTGA. The CDR3 is made up of 14 amino acids. Trimming stripped 4 bases from V and 3 bases from J, with 12 bases between. In DNA, the CDR3 is TGTGCCAGCAGCTCCCAGGGTACAGAAGAGACCCAGTACTTC. It yields the protein CASSSQGTEETQYF. Drawing the rest from reference TRBV7-3 and TRBJ2-5, the complete variable domain is GAGVSQTPSNKVTEKGKYVELRCDPISGHTALYWYRQSLGQGPEFLIYFQGTGAADDSGLPNDRFFAVRPEGSVSTLKIQRTERGDSAVYLCASSSQGTEETQYFGPGTRLLVL.

This CDR3 is CASSHYRASGNTIYF. DNA for the CDR3: TGTGCCAGCAGTCACTACAGGGCCTCTGGAAACACCATATATTTT. The rearrangement links TRBV7-9 to TRBJ1-3; weak D call: TRBD1 (6 bases). V shed 6 bases and J shed 0 bases, with 12 bases lying between them. The germline V gene has CDR1 SEHNR and CDR2 FQNEAQ (reference sequence). The CDR3 length is 15 residues.

The rearrangement joins TRBV28 to TRBJ2-7, with 7 bases aligning to TRBD1. Trimming took 3 bases from V and 12 from J; bases not matched to a gene: 8. The CDR3 has 12 residues. Looked up from germline, CDR1 is MDHEN and CDR2 is SYDVKM. The CDR3 sequence: CASSFPTGVVYF. In nucleotides, the CDR3 is TGTGCCAGCAGTTTCCCCACAGGGGTAGTGTACTTC.

The V call is TRBV7-2, the J call TRBJ1-2; TRBD1 might be the D (5 bases). V lost 2 bases and J lost 4, with 11 bases in between. CDR1 and CDR2 from the germline V gene are SGHTA and FQGNSA. The CDR3 is 14 amino acids. The CDR3 DNA reads as TGTGCCAGCAGCTTATATGGGCAGGGCTATGGCTACACCTTC. It specifies CASSLYGQGYGYTF.

The chain recombines TRBV7-6 with TRBJ2-1; D gene ambiguous. The germline V and J ends were trimmed by 5 bases and 0 bases, with 11 bases remaining between them. CDR3 length: 15 amino acids. Germline V CDR1 and CDR2: SGHVS, FNYEAQ. CDR3 protein: CASSPRVSSYNEQFF. In DNA, the CDR3 is TGTGCCAGCAGCCCTCGGGTGAGCTCCTACAATGAGCAGTTCTTC.

V and J are TRBV20-1 and TRBJ1-2, with TRBD1 as a possible D gene (5 bases). In germline, CDR1 is DFQATT, CDR2 SNEGSKA (reference sequence). Trimming cost V 5 bases and J 2 bases, with 6 bases left between them. The length of the CDR3 is 11 residues. The chain's CDR3 is CSARTNYGYTF. Written as DNA, the CDR3 is TGCAGTGCTCGGACAAACTATGGCTACACCTTC.

This chain's CDR3 is CASSLEGGVHQPQHF. The CDR3 coding sequence is TGTGCCAGCAGCTTAGAAGGGGGAGTACATCAGCCCCAGCATTTT. The chain uses TRBV7-9 and TRBJ1-5; a weak D match, TRBD1 (6 bases). V was trimmed by 1 base and J by 5 bases, leaving 12 bases between them. CDR1 SEHNR and CDR2 FQNEAQ come from the germline V gene (reference sequence). This CDR3 has 15 residues.

This chain uses TRBV15 with TRBJ1-4; perhaps TRBD1 as D (5 bases). The V gene lost 0 bases and the J gene lost 10 bases, with 15 bases spanning the gap. The CDR3 has 15 residues. The germline gives CDR1 LNHNV, CDR2 YYDKDF (reference sequence). In DNA form, the CDR3 reads TGTGCCACCAGCAGAGAAACGGGGGTCGGGGGAAAACTGTTTTTT. This sequence encodes CATSRETGVGGKLFF.

V is TRBV3-1 (or the pseudogene TRBV3-2) and J is TRBJ1-2; 9 bases fit TRBD1. Unmatched junction bases numbered 8, after V lost 4 bases and J lost 8 bases. There are 14 residues in the CDR3. The germline CDR1 and CDR2 sequences are LGHDT and YNNKEL (reference sequence). CDR3 DNA: TGTGCCAGCAGCCCTCCGGGACAGGGTTGGGGCTACACCTTC. This gives the protein CASSPPGQGWGYTF.

The rearrangement joins TRBV30 to TRBJ2-3, with D hard to call. The V end lost 6 bases, the J end lost 4 bases, and 11 bases lay between the germline ends. This CDR3 has 12 residues. Looked up from germline, CDR1 is GTSNPN and CDR2 is SVGIG (reference sequence). The CDR3 sequence is CACSFVADTQYF. DNA of the CDR3: TGTGCCTGCAGTTTCGTTGCAGATACGCAGTATTTT.

The CDR3 region is CASSLRRGGPSNYGYTF. CDR3 nucleotide sequence: TGTGCCAGCAGCTTACGAAGGGGGGGACCATCTAACTATGGCTACACCTTC. This sequence joins TRBV11-2 and TRBJ1-2; D may be TRBD1 (6 bases). The CDR3 totals 17 residues. Germline-derived CDR1 and CDR2 are SGHAT and FQNNGV. Trimming removed 2 bases from V and 0 bases from J, with 16 bases in between.

V and J are TRBV5-1 and TRBJ1-2, with D possibly TRBD1 on 6 matching bases. Looked up from germline, CDR1 is SGHRS and CDR2 is YFSETQ. V shed 1 base and J shed 6 bases, with 13 bases lying between them. This CDR3 is built from 14 residues. CDR3 coding DNA: TGCGCCAGCAGCTTGTCAACAGGGTCGAATGGCTACACCTTC. Its protein product is CASSLSTGSNGYTF.